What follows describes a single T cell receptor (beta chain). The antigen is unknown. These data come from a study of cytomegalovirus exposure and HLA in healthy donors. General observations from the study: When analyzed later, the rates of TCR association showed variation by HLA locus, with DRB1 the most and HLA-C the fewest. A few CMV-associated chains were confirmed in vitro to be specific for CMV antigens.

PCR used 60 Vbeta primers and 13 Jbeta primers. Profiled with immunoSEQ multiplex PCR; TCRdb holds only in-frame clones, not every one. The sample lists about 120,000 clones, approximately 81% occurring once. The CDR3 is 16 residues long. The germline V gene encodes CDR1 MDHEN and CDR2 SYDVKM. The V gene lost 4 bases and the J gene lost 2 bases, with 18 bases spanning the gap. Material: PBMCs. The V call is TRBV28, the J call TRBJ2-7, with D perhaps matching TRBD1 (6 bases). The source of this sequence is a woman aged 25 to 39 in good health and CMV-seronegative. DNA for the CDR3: TGTGCCAGCAGTTCCCCTAGGACAGAGTTAACCTACGAGCAGTACTTC. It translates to CASSSPRTELTYEQYF.